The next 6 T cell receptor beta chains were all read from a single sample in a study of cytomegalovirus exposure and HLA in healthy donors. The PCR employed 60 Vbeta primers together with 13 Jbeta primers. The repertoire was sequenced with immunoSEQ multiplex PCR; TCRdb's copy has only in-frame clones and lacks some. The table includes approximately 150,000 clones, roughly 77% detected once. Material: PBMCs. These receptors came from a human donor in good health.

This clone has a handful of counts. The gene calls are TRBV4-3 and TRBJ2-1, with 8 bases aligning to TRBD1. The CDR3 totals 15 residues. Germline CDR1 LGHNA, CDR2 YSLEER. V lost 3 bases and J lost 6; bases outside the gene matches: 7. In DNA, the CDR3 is TGCGCCAGCAGCCACGGACAGGGACTCTCCAATGAGCAGTTCTTC. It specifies CASSHGQGLSNEQFF.

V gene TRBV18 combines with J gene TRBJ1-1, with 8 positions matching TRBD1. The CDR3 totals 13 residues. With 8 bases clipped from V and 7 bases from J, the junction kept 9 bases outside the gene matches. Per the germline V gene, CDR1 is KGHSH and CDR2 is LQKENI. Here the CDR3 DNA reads TGTGCCAGCATGGGACAGGCAAACCGTGAAGCTTTCTTT. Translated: CASMGQANREAFF.

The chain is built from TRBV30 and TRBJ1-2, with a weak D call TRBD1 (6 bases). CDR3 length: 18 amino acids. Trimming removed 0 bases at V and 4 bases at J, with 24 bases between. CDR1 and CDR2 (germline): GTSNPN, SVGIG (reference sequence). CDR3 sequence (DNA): TGTGCCTGGAGTGTATCCCCAACAGGGCCCGCCATTGCCTATGGCTACACCTTC. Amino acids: CAWSVSPTGPAIAYGYTF.

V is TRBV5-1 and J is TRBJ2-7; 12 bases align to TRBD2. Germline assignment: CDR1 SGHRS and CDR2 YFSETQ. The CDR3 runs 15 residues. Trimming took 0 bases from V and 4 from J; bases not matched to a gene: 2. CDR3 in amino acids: CASSLGTSGVYEQYF. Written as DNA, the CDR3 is TGCGCCAGCAGCTTGGGGACTAGCGGGGTATACGAGCAGTACTTC.

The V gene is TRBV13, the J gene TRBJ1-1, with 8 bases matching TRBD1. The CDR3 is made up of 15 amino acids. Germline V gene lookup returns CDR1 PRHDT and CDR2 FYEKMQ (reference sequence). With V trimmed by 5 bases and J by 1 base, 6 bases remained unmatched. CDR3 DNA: TGTGCCAGCAGCACACAACAGGGGGAGAACACTGAAGCTTTCTTT. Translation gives CASSTQQGENTEAFF.

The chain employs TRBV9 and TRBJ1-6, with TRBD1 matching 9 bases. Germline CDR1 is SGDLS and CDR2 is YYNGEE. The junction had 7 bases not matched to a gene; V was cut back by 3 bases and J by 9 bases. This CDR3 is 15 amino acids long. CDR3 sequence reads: CASSETQGASSPLHF. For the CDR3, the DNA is TGTGCCAGCAGCGAAACACAGGGGGCGAGTTCACCCCTCCACTTT.